Listed here are 19 T cell receptor beta chains from one sample, sequenced in a study of OX40 agonist ivuxolimab in advanced cancers. Here immunoSEQ multiplex PCR was the method, and the copy in TCRdb shows in-frame clones only, minus some. The table has fewer than 90,000 clones, about 88% seen once. The input for sequencing was CD4+ or CD8+ T cells sorted from blood, taken in a trial of the OX40 agonist ivuxolimab. The receptors shown here come from an adult with an advanced solid tumor such as melanoma, head and neck, liver or kidney cancer.

The DNA for the CDR3 is TGTGCCAGCAGTAGATCCCCGGAAAGCAATGAGCAGTTCTTC. Encoded protein: CASSRSPESNEQFF. The V and J genes are TRBV27 and TRBJ2-1; D unresolved. The CDR3 extends over 14 amino acids. Germline V gives CDR1 MNHEY, CDR2 SMNVEV (reference sequence). Trimming cost V 5 bases and J 6 bases, with 14 bases left between them.

This chain uses TRBV7-9 with TRBJ1-1, with D perhaps TRBD1 (6 bases). The CDR3 is 14 amino acids. Germline V gene sequence: CDR1 SEHNR, CDR2 FQNEAQ (reference sequence). Trimming removed 2 bases from V and 6 bases from J, with 13 bases in between. The CDR3 DNA sequence: TGTGCCAGCAGCTTAAAACAGGGAGGGGCTGAAGCTTTCTTT. It specifies CASSLKQGGAEAFF.

The chain carries TRBV15 and TRBJ1-5; 8 positions agree with TRBD1. V was pared by 3 bases and J by 5 bases, with 12 bases of the junction left unmatched. The length of the CDR3 is 17 residues. Germline V gives CDR1 LNHNV, CDR2 YYDKDF (reference sequence). The CDR3 bases are TGTGCCACCAGCAGGACCCAGGGGGCCGGGGCCCATCAGCCCCAGCATTTT. As protein: CATSRTQGAGAHQPQHF.

This clone was seen only a few times. CDR3 protein: CAWSVQGTQPQHF. The CDR3 nucleotides are TGTGCCTGGAGTGTGCAGGGTACTCAGCCCCAGCATTTT. The chain uses TRBV30 and TRBJ1-5, with a tentative D call TRBD1 (5 bases). Germline V gene lookup returns CDR1 GTSNPN and CDR2 SVGIG (reference sequence). Trimming removed 0 bases from V and 6 bases from J, with 9 bases in between. The CDR3 is made up of 13 amino acids.

The V call is TRBV7-9, the J call TRBJ2-1; D unresolved. Trimming shortened V by 1 base and J by 8 bases, and 15 bases separated the two germline ends. This CDR3 is 15 amino acids long. Germline CDR1 and CDR2: SEHNR and FQNEAQ (reference sequence). The CDR3 coding sequence is TGTGCCAGCAGCTTAGAGGGATTTGGGTTTGATGAGCAGTTCTTC. Its translation is CASSLEGFGFDEQFF.

This sequence joins TRBV19 and TRBJ2-2; tentatively, D is TRBD1 (6 bases). Germline assignment: CDR1 LNHDA and CDR2 SQIVND (reference sequence). The CDR3 loop spans 12 amino acids. The V gene lost 6 bases and the J gene lost 4 bases, with 6 bases spanning the gap. The CDR3 loop reads CASRDSTGELFF. The CDR3 DNA is TGTGCCAGTAGGGACAGCACCGGGGAGCTGTTTTTT.

The chain couples TRBV10-3 to TRBJ1-4, with D possibly being TRBD1 (5 bases). Germline CDR1 ENHRY, CDR2 SYGVKD. The CDR3 runs to 14 residues. The V end lost 11 bases, the J end lost 8 bases, and 21 bases lay between the germline ends. CDR3 protein: CAAGASGDWEKLFF. For the CDR3, the DNA is TGTGCCGCCGGGGCGTCTGGCGATTGGGAAAAACTGTTTTTT.

This clone was observed a single time. Sequence at one end of the junction differs from germline and may be a read error. The chain uses TRBV11-2 and TRBJ1-1, with TRBD1 matching 12 bases. The germline CDR1 and CDR2 sequences are SGHAT and FQNNGV. The CDR3 consists of 16 residues. The CDR3 protein is CASSTWDRGLNTEAFF. The CDR3 bases are TGTGCCAGCAGCACCTGGGACAGGGGGCTGAATACTGAAGCTTTCTTT.

The rearrangement uses TRBV19 and TRBJ1-5; D perhaps matches TRBD1 (6 bases). Germline CDR1 LNHDA, CDR2 SQIVND (reference sequence). The CDR3 covers 14 residues. V shed 7 bases and J shed 3 bases, with 13 bases lying between them. For the CDR3, the DNA is TGTGCCAGTACCTCAGGGGCATCCAATCAGCCCCAGCATTTT. Translating it yields CASTSGASNQPQHF.

This rearrangement joins TRBV11-2 to TRBJ2-5; 10 bases match TRBD1. Trimming removed 6 bases from V and 2 bases from J; junction bases left unmatched: 6. CDR1 and CDR2 (germline): SGHAT, FQNNGV. The CDR3 has 15 amino acids. In DNA, the CDR3 is TGTGCCAGCAGACAGCCGGGACAGGGGCAAGAGACCCAGTACTTC. Translating it yields CASRQPGQGQETQYF.

This chain joins TRBV5-4 and TRBJ2-7; possibly TRBD1 for D (6 bases). The CDR3 length is 14 residues. V lost 3 bases and J 2 bases, leaving 12 bases between the germline ends. Germline lookup yields CDR1 SGHNT and CDR2 YYREEE (reference sequence). The CDR3: CASSSGQPPYEQYF. The DNA of the CDR3 is TGTGCCAGCAGCTCGGGACAACCCCCCTACGAGCAGTACTTC.

The V call is TRBV19, the J call TRBJ1-3; no definite D call. The CDR3 runs to 16 residues. The V gene's germline CDR1 is LNHDA and CDR2 SQIVND (reference sequence). The ends were cut back, 6 bases at V and 0 bases at J, with 15 bases in the middle. CDR3: CASSQDGRLSGNTIYF. DNA of the CDR3: TGTGCCAGTAGCCAGGACGGAAGACTCTCTGGAAACACCATATATTTT. Based on the CDR3 plus reference TRBV19 and TRBJ1-3, the full variable domain is DGGITQSPKYLFRKEGQNVTLSCEQNLNHDAMYWYRQDPGQGLRLIYYSQIVNDFQKGDIAEGYSVSREKKESFPLTVTSAQKNPTAFYLCASSQDGRLSGNTIYFGEGSWLTVV.

The count of this clone is one. J is TRBJ2-7 and V is TRBV19, with D maybe TRBD2 (7 bases). Trimming stripped 5 bases from V and 6 bases from J, with 23 bases between. CDR1 is LNHDA and CDR2 is SQIVND in the germline V gene (reference sequence). The CDR3 contains 16 residues. The DNA for the CDR3 is TGTGCCAGTAGTTCCAAAGGGGGGGTACGCCCATCCGAGCAGTACTTC. This codes for CASSSKGGVRPSEQYF.

This chain connects TRBV6-6 to TRBJ1-2; 8 bases are a match to TRBD1. The CDR3 totals 15 residues. The V gene end was trimmed by 8 bases and the J gene end by 2 bases; junction bases not matched to a gene: 10. Germline CDR1 and CDR2: MNHNY and SVGAGI (reference sequence). Here the CDR3 DNA reads TGTGCCAGCGCTGCCGGGACAGGATTAAACTATGGCTACACCTTC. This translates into CASAAGTGLNYGYTF.

The chain employs TRBV18 and TRBJ1-4; 7 bases fit TRBD1. The CDR3 totals 15 residues. With 1 base clipped from V and 8 bases from J, the junction kept 7 bases outside the gene matches. The V gene's germline CDR1 is KGHSH and CDR2 LQKENI. CDR3 sequence: CASSPLQGVGEKLFF. The CDR3 DNA is TGTGCCAGCTCACCACTTCAGGGGGTAGGAGAAAAACTGTTTTTT.

This chain uses TRBV12-5 with TRBJ2-2; 9 bases match TRBD1. The CDR3 runs 13 residues. In germline, CDR1 is LGHNT, CDR2 FRNRAP. The CDR3 loop reads CATAGQGIGELFF. As DNA, the CDR3 is TGTGCCACCGCAGGACAGGGGATCGGGGAGCTGTTTTTT.

The gene calls are TRBV5-4 and TRBJ2-1; no clear D gene. This CDR3 spans 16 amino acids. The V gene's germline CDR1 is SGHNT and CDR2 YYREEE (reference sequence). Trimming left V 0 bases short and J 5 bases short, with 15 bases between. The CDR3 nucleotides are TGTGCCAGCAGCTTGGGGGGTACGGGCGCACACAATGAGCAGTTCTTC. Translation gives CASSLGGTGAHNEQFF.

V and J are TRBV6-5 and TRBJ1-2; 9 nucleotides agree with TRBD1. The CDR3 consists of 14 residues. In germline, CDR1 is MNHEY, CDR2 SVGAGI. V was clipped by 6 bases and J by 0 bases; unmatched bases: 2. DNA of the CDR3: TGTGCCAGCAGACAGGGGGCAGCTAACTATGGCTACACCTTC. Protein sequence: CASRQGAANYGYTF.

The table lists this clone with a count of one. V gene TRBV6-6 combines with J gene TRBJ1-1, with D tentatively TRBD1 (5 bases). Germline CDR1 is MNHNY and CDR2 is SVGAGI (reference sequence). The CDR3 covers 15 residues. The ends were cut back, 0 bases at V and 5 bases at J, with 13 bases in the middle. This CDR3 is CASSYSLLGETEAFF. The CDR3 nucleotides are TGTGCCAGCAGTTACTCGTTGTTGGGGGAGACTGAAGCTTTCTTT.